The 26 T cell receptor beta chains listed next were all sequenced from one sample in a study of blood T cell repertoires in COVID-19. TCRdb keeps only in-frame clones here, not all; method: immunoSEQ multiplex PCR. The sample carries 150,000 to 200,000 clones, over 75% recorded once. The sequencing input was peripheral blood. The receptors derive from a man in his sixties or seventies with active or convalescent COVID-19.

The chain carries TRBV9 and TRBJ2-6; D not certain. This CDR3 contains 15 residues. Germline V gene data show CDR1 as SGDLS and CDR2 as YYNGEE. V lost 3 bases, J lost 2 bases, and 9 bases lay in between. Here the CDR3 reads CASSATTTGANVLTF. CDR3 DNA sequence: TGTGCCAGCAGCGCTACTACTACTGGGGCCAACGTCCTGACTTTC.

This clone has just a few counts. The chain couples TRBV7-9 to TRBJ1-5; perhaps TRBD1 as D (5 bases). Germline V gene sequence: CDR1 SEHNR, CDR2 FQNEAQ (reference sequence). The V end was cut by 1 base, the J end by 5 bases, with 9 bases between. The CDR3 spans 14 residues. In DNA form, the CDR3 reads TGTGCCAGCAGCTTAGGGGGGGAGGATCAGCCCCAGCATTTT. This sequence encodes CASSLGGEDQPQHF.

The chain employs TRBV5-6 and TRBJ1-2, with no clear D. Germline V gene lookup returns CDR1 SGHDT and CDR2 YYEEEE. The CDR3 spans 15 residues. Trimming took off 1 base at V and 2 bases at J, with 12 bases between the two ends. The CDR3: CASSLLQSTNYGYTF. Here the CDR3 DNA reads TGTGCCAGCAGCTTGCTACAGTCCACAAACTATGGCTACACCTTC.

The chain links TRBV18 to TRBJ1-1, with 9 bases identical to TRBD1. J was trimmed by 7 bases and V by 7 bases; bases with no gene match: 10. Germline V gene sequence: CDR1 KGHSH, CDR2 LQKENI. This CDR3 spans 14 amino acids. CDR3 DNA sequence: TGTGCCAGCTTTCGGGGACAGGGATTCGGTGAAGCTTTCTTT. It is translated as CASFRGQGFGEAFF.

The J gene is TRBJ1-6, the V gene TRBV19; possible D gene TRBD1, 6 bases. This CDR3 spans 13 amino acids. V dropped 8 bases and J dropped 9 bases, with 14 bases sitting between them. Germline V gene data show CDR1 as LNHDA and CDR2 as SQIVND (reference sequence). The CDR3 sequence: CASRQELASPLHF. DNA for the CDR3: TGTGCCAGTCGACAGGAGTTGGCTTCACCCCTCCACTTT.

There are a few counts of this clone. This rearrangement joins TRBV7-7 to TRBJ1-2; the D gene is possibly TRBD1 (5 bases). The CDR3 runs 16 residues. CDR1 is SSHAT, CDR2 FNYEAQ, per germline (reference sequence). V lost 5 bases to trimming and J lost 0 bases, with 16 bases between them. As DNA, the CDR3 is TGTGCCAGCAGCACCCGACCCCGACAGTCTAACTATGGCTACACCTTC. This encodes CASSTRPRQSNYGYTF. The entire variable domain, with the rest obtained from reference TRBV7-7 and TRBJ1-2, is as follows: GAGVSQSPRYKVTKRGQDVTLRCDPISSHATLYWYQQALGQGPEFLTYFNYEAQPDKSGLPSDRFSAERPEGSISTLTIQRTEQRDSAMYRCASSTRPRQSNYGYTFGSGTRLTVV.

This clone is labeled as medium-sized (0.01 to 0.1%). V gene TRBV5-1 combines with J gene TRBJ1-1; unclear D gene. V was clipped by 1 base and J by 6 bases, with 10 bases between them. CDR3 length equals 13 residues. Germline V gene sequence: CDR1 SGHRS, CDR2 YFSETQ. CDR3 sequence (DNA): TGCGCCAGCAGCTTGAAACTTGACTCTGAAGCTTTCTTT. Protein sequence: CASSLKLDSEAFF.

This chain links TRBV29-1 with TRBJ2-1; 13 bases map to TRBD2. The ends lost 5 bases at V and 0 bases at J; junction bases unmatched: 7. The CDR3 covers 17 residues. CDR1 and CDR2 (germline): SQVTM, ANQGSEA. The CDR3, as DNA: TGCAGCGTTCCTAAGACTAGCGGGGGGCCCTCCTACAATGAGCAGTTCTTC. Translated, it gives CSVPKTSGGPSYNEQFF.

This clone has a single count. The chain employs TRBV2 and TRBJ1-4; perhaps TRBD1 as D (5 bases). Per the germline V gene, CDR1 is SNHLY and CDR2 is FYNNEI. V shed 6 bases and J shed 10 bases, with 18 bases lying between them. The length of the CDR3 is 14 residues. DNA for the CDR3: TGTGCCAGCAGCCTGGGGGGGACTATTGTAAAACTGTTTTTT. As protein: CASSLGGTIVKLFF.

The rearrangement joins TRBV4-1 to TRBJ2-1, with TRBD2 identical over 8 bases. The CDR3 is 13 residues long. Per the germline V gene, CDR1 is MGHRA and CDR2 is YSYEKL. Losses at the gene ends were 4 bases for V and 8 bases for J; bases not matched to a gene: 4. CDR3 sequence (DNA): TGCGCCAGCAGCCGGAGCGGGGGATATGAGCAGTTCTTC. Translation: CASSRSGGYEQFF.

The CDR3: CASSIVGSQYGYTF. CDR3 nucleotides: TGTGCCAGTAGTATTGTCGGGAGTCAATATGGCTACACCTTC. V usage is TRBV19 and J usage is TRBJ1-2; no clear D gene. This CDR3 is built from 14 residues. The V and J ends lost 3 bases and 5 bases respectively, with 13 bases between them. CDR1 is LNHDA and CDR2 is SQIVND in the germline V gene (reference sequence).

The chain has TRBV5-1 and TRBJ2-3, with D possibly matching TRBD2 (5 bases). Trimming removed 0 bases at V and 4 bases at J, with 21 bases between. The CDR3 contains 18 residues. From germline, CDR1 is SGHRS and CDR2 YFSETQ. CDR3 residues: CASSLGISGLSFSDTQYF. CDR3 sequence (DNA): TGCGCCAGCAGCTTGGGGATTTCCGGACTGTCCTTTTCAGATACGCAGTATTTT.

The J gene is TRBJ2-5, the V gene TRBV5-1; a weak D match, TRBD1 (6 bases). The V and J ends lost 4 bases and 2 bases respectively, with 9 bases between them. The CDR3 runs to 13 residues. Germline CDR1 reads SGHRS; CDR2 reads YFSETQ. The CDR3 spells CASSKTGQETQYF. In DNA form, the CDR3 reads TGCGCCAGCAGCAAGACAGGTCAAGAGACCCAGTACTTC. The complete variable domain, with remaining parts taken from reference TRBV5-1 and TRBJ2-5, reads KAGVTQTPRYLIKTRGQQVTLSCSPISGHRSVSWYQQTPGQGLQFLFEYFSETQRNKGNFPGRFSGRQFSNSRSEMNVSTLELGDSALYLCASSKTGQETQYFGPGTRLLVL.

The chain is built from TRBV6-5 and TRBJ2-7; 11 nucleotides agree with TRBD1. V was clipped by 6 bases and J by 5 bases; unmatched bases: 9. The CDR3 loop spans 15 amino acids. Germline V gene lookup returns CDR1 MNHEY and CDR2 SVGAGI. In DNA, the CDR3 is TGTGCCAGCAGCCTCCGGACAGGGGGCTTCGACGAGCAGTACTTC. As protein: CASSLRTGGFDEQYF.

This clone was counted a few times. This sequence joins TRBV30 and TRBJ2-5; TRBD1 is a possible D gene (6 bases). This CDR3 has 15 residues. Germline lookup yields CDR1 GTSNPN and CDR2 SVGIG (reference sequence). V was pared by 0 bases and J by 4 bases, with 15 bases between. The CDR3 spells CAWSVLTGGGETQYF. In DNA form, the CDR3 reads TGTGCCTGGAGTGTACTGACAGGCGGTGGAGAGACCCAGTACTTC.

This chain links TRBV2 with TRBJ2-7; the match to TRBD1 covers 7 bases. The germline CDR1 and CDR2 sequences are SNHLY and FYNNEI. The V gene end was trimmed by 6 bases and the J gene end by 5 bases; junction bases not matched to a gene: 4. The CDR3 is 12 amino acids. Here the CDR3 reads CASRNRGDEQYF. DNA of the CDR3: TGTGCCAGCAGGAACAGGGGTGACGAGCAGTACTTC.

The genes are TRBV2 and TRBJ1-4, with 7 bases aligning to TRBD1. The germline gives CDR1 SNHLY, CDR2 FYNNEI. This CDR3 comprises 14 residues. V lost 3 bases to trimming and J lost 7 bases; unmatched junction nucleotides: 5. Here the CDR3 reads CASSDRTGSEKLFF. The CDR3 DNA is TGTGCCAGCAGTGACCGGACAGGTTCTGAAAAACTGTTTTTT.

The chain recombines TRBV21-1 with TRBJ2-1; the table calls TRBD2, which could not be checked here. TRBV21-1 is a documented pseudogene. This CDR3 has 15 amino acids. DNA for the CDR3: TGTGCCAGCAGCAAAGGACTAGCGGGGGACAATGAGCAGTTCTTC. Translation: CASSKGLAGDNEQFF.

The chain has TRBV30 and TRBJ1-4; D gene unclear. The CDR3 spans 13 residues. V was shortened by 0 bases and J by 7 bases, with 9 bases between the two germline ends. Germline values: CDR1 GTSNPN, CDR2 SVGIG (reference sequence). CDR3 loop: CAWSVNVGEKLFF. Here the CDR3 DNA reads TGTGCCTGGAGTGTGAACGTCGGTGAAAAACTGTTTTTT.

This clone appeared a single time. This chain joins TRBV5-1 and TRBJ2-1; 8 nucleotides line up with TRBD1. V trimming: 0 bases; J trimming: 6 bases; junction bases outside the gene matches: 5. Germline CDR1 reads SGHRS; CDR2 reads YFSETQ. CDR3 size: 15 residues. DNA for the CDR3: TGCGCCAGCAGCTTGGTTCAGGGGGCGTTCAATGAGCAGTTCTTC. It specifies CASSLVQGAFNEQFF.

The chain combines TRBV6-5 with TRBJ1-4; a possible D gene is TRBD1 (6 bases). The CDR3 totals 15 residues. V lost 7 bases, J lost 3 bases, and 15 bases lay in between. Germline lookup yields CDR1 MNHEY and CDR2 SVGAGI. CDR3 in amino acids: CASTSPGHANEKLFF. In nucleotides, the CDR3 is TGTGCCAGCACCTCCCCGGGACATGCTAATGAAAAACTGTTTTTT.

CDR3 sequence reads: CASSLVGSSYNEQFF. CDR3 sequence (DNA): TGTGCCAGCAGCTTGGTCGGGAGCTCCTACAATGAGCAGTTCTTC. J is TRBJ2-1 and V is TRBV5-5, with TRBD2 as a possible D gene (6 bases). CDR3 length: 15 residues. The germline gives CDR1 SGHKS, CDR2 YYEKEE (reference sequence). V was pared by 0 bases and J by 0 bases, with 7 bases between.

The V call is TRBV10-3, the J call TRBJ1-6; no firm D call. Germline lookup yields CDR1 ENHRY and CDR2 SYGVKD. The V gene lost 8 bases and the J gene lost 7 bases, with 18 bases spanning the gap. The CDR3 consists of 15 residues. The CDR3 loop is CAIWDSSSGNSPLHF. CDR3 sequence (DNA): TGTGCCATCTGGGATTCATCCAGCGGGAATTCACCCCTCCACTTT.

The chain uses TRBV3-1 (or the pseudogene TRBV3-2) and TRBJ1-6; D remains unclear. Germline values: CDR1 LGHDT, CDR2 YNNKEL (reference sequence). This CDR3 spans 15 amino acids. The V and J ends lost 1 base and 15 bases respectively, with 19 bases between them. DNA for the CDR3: TGTGCCAGCAGCCAAGTAGCGACCGGCCTCCAAAACCTCCACTTT. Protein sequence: CASSQVATGLQNLHF.

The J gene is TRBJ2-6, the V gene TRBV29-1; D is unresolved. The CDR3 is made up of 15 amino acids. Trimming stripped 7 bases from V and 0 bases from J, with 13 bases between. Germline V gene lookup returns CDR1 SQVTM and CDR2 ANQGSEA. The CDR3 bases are TGCAGCGCCGGAGACCTATTCTCTGGGGCCAACGTCCTGACTTTC. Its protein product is CSAGDLFSGANVLTF.

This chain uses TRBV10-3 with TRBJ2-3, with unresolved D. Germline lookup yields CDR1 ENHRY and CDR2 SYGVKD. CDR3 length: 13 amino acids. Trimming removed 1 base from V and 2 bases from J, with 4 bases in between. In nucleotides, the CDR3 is TGTGCCATCAGTGAGTACTCCACAGATACGCAGTATTTT. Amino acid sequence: CAISEYSTDTQYF.